The rows below give T cell receptor beta chains drawn from one sample of a study of blood T cell repertoires in COVID-19. Here immunoSEQ multiplex PCR was the method, and the copy in TCRdb shows in-frame clones only, minus some. The table includes 30,000 to 35,000 clones, approximately 88% detected once. Sequences were obtained from peripheral blood. The receptor set was obtained from a man between 60 and 75 years old with COVID-19, enrolled during active disease. Each CDR3 is given with its conserved first and last residue. A D gene is named only where the DNA matches it firmly. Clone size, where shown, is once, few, many, or a class for clones that have expanded.

d_call | clone_size | j_call | v_call | cdr3_aa | cdr3_nt
TRBD1 | - | TRBJ1-3 | TRBV9 | CASSPDRASNTIYF | TGTGCCAGCAGCCCAGACAGGGCGTCAAACACCATATATTTT
TRBD1 | - | TRBJ2-3 | TRBV19 | CASSIDLGTGQADTQYF | TGTGCCAGTAGTATAGATTTGGGGACAGGGCAGGCAGATACGCAGTATTTT
TRBD2 | - | TRBJ2-5 | TRBV11-3 | CASSPAGEETQYF | TGTGCCAGCAGCCCAGCGGGAGAAGAGACCCAGTACTTC
TRBD1 | - | TRBJ1-1 | TRBV28 | CASSLGGGATEAFF | TGTGCCAGCAGTTTAGGAGGGGGCGCGACTGAAGCTTTCTTT
TRBD2 | - | TRBJ2-3 | TRBV4-2 | CASSPSRGRATDTQYF | TGTGCCAGCAGCCCCAGTCGCGGGAGGGCCACAGATACGCAGTATTTT
- | - | TRBJ2-7 | TRBV11-3 | CASSPLWRGSYEQYF | TGTGCCAGCAGCCCTCTCTGGCGGGGCTCCTACGAGCAGTACTTC
TRBD2 | - | TRBJ2-2 | TRBV5-4 | CASSHSGRAGTGELFF | TGTGCCAGCAGCCATAGCGGGAGGGCCGGCACCGGGGAGCTGTTTTTT
- | - | TRBJ2-5 | TRBV12-5 | CASGLFEETQYF | TGTGCTAGTGGTTTATTCGAAGAGACCCAGTACTTC
TRBD1 | - | TRBJ2-2 | TRBV24-1 | CATSDPPGQGLVGELFF | TGTGCCACCAGTGATCCACCTGGACAGGGGTTGGTCGGGGAGCTGTTTTTT
- | - | TRBJ1-2 | TRBV28 | CASSFHDRDYGYTF | TGTGCCAGCAGTTTCCACGACAGAGACTATGGCTACACCTTC
- | - | TRBJ2-5 | TRBV14 | CASSRYAGLTETQYF | TGTGCCAGCAGCCGCTACGCAGGGCTAACGGAGACCCAGTACTTC
- | - | TRBJ2-3 | TRBV5-6 | CASSLAPSVGDDTDTQYF | TGTGCCAGCAGCTTGGCCCCAAGTGTGGGAGACGACACAGATACGCAGTATTTT
- | - | TRBJ2-7 | TRBV7-9 | CASVGGTYEQYF | TGTGCCAGCGTCGGCGGTACCTACGAGCAGTACTTC
TRBD2 | - | TRBJ2-3 | TRBV3-1/TRBV3-2 | CASSQDLAGGVTDTQYF | TGTGCCAGCAGCCAAGATTTAGCGGGAGGGGTCACAGATACGCAGTATTTT
TRBD1 | - | TRBJ1-3 | TRBV9 | CASSVDVRGGGPGNTIYF | TGTGCCAGCAGCGTAGATGTTCGCGGAGGGGGCCCAGGAAACACCATATATTTT
- | - | TRBJ1-2 | TRBV28 | CASTQQGAYGYTF | TGTGCCAGCACCCAACAGGGTGCCTATGGCTACACCTTC
TRBD1 | - | TRBJ1-5 | TRBV28 | CASSLGQGGYSNQPQHF | TGTGCCAGCAGTCTCGGACAGGGGGGATATAGCAATCAGCCCCAGCATTTT
- | - | TRBJ2-1 | TRBV19 | CASSPTHGSYNEQFF | TGTGCCAGTAGTCCCACGCACGGCTCCTACAATGAGCAGTTCTTC
- | few | TRBJ1-1 | TRBV18 | CASSPSGRNTEAFF | TGTGCCAGCTCACCAAGTGGCAGGAACACTGAAGCTTTCTTT
- | few | TRBJ1-5 | TRBV21-1 | CASSKGTGVGNQPQHF | TGTGCCAGCAGCAAAGGGACAGGTGTTGGCAATCAGCCCCAGCATTTT
- | - | TRBJ2-1 | TRBV29-1 | CSVGPRSGNEQFF | TGCAGCGTTGGTCCCAGAAGTGGCAATGAGCAGTTCTTC
TRBD1 | - | TRBJ2-5 | TRBV28 | CASRPGGGETQYF | TGTGCCAGCAGGCCAGGGGGCGGGGAGACCCAGTACTTC
TRBD1 | once | TRBJ1-4 | TRBV2 | CASSVGTGDEKLFF | TGTGCCAGCAGTGTTGGGACAGGGGACGAAAAACTGTTTTTT
TRBD2 | - | TRBJ2-7 | TRBV7-3 | CASSLTVAGGGEQYF | TGTGCCAGCAGCTTAACGGTAGCGGGAGGAGGCGAGCAGTACTTC
TRBD2 | - | TRBJ2-7 | TRBV28 | CASSRGGTASYEQYF | TGTGCCAGCAGTCGGGGGGGGACGGCATCCTACGAGCAGTACTTC
- | - | TRBJ2-3 | TRBV7-9 | CASSPTQGGSTDTQYF | TGTGCCAGCAGCCCGACACAGGGTGGGAGCACAGATACGCAGTATTTT
- | - | TRBJ1-5 | TRBV5-1 | CASKIEVDSNQPQHF | TGCGCCAGCAAGATCGAGGTTGATAGCAATCAGCCCCAGCATTTT
TRBD1 | - | TRBJ1-2 | TRBV24-1 | CATSDPHPGQDLSYTF | TGTGCCACCAGTGATCCGCATCCGGGACAGGACTTAAGCTACACCTTC
TRBD2 | once | TRBJ2-3 | TRBV5-1 | CASSLETSGRTDTQYF | TGCGCCAGCAGCTTAGAAACTAGCGGACGCACAGATACGCAGTATTTT
TRBD2 | - | TRBJ2-5 | TRBV10-3 | CAISTGLAGVGETQYF | TGTGCCATCAGCACGGGACTAGCGGGAGTCGGGGAGACCCAGTACTTC
TRBD2 | - | TRBJ2-7 | TRBV13 | CASSPPGGLAGGDSYEQYF | TGTGCCAGCAGCCCCCCCGGGGGACTAGCGGGAGGCGACTCCTACGAGCAGTACTTC